The 10 T cell receptor beta chains below were found in one sample sequenced in a study of OX40 agonist ivuxolimab in advanced cancers. Clones were read by immunoSEQ multiplex PCR, and TCRdb kept only the in-frame ones, dropping some. The sample has about 93,000 clones; about 91% are singletons. The starting material was CD4+ or CD8+ T cells sorted from blood, obtained in a trial of the OX40 agonist ivuxolimab. These receptors all come from an adult with an advanced solid tumor such as melanoma, head and neck, liver or kidney cancer.

The rearrangement uses TRBV5-5 and TRBJ1-1; 7 bases align to TRBD1. V was clipped by 1 base and J by 10 bases; unmatched bases: 7. Per germline, CDR1 SGHKS and CDR2 YYEKEE (reference sequence). The CDR3 runs 13 residues. The CDR3 loop is CASSLNTGVSAFF. The CDR3 region has the DNA TGTGCCAGCAGCTTGAACACAGGGGTGTCAGCTTTCTTT.

The chain uses TRBV5-1 and TRBJ1-4; 7 bases map to TRBD1. The CDR3 extends over 15 amino acids. After removal of 4 bases from V and 3 bases from J, the junction contained 6 bases not matched to a gene. The germline CDR1 and CDR2 sequences are SGHRS and YFSETQ. The CDR3 spells CASSGSGTANEKLFF. The CDR3 bases are TGCGCCAGCAGCGGCTCCGGGACAGCTAATGAAAAACTGTTTTTT.

The chain links TRBV5-1 to TRBJ1-1; the D is unclear. There are 15 residues in the CDR3. In germline, CDR1 is SGHRS, CDR2 YFSETQ. The V end lost 4 bases, the J end lost 3 bases, and 16 bases lay between the germline ends. The CDR3 bases are TGCGCCAGCAGCCCACTGAGGGTGTCGGACACTGAAGCTTTCTTT. It translates to CASSPLRVSDTEAFF.

V gene TRBV27 combines with J gene TRBJ1-1; possible D gene TRBD1, 6 bases. CDR3 length: 14 amino acids. The V gene lost 7 bases and the J gene lost 4 bases, with 16 bases spanning the gap. The germline CDR1 and CDR2 sequences are MNHEY and SMNVEV (reference sequence). CDR3 in amino acids: CASNHQGSGTEAFF. CDR3 bases: TGTGCCAGCAATCACCAGGGGTCTGGCACTGAAGCTTTCTTT.

The chain has TRBV7-6 and TRBJ2-3; D is unclear. Between the trimmed V and J ends, which lost 2 bases and 6 bases, there was a span of 9 bases. The CDR3 extends over 13 amino acids. The germline CDR1 and CDR2 sequences are SGHVS and FNYEAQ. The CDR3 bases are TGTGCCAGCAGCTTAAACCCAGGTGATACGCAGTATTTT. This sequence encodes CASSLNPGDTQYF.

The chain couples TRBV7-9 to TRBJ2-3, with D perhaps being TRBD1 or TRBD2 (5 bases each). CDR3 length equals 17 residues. Germline CDR1 reads SEHNR; CDR2 reads FQNEAQ (reference sequence). V was pared by 0 bases and J by 4 bases, with 17 bases between. CDR3 nucleotide sequence: TGTGCCAGCAGCTTAGCCTTGGACCCCCGAGGGGCAGATACGCAGTATTTT. Residues: CASSLALDPRGADTQYF.

The chain links TRBV2 to TRBJ2-3, with 8 bases fitting TRBD1. Germline CDR1 and CDR2: SNHLY and FYNNEI. The CDR3 has 16 amino acids. V shed 6 bases, J shed 0 bases, and the junction held 8 bases outside the gene matches. The CDR3 here is CASRLTGVTSTDTQYF. The DNA for the CDR3 is TGTGCCAGCAGGCTGACAGGGGTCACTAGCACAGATACGCAGTATTTT.

The chain uses TRBV10-3 and TRBJ2-2, with 10 positions matching TRBD1. The germline CDR1 and CDR2 sequences are ENHRY and SYGVKD. Trimming took 6 bases from V and 6 from J; bases not matched to a gene: 7. The CDR3 loop spans 15 amino acids. CDR3 DNA: TGTGCCATCAGACCTCCGGGACAGGGGTCCGGGGAGCTGTTTTTT. Protein product: CAIRPPGQGSGELFF.

V gene TRBV6-6 combines with J gene TRBJ2-3; 9 bases are shared with TRBD2. V was clipped by 2 bases and J by 7 bases; unmatched bases: 10. The germline V gene has CDR1 MNHNY and CDR2 SVGAGI (reference sequence). The CDR3 contains 16 residues. The CDR3 DNA sequence: TGTGCCAGCAGTTACACTGGCGGGGGGGCTGGGTATACGCAGTATTTT. This codes for CASSYTGGGAGYTQYF.

The rearrangement joins TRBV27 to TRBJ1-2; no definite D call. The CDR3 has 13 amino acids. V lost 6 bases and J 2 bases, leaving 10 bases between the germline ends. Germline values: CDR1 MNHEY, CDR2 SMNVEV (reference sequence). CDR3 protein: CASRSYTNYGYTF. CDR3 nucleotides: TGTGCCAGCAGATCCTACACCAACTATGGCTACACCTTC.